This is a list of T cell receptor beta chains from one sample in a study of blood T cell repertoires in COVID-19. Generated by immunoSEQ multiplex PCR, the TCRdb table keeps only in-frame clones and is missing some. The profile covers some 400,000 clones, with approximately 87% appearing a single time and 1.3% taken by the ten largest. Source material: PBMCs or T cells enriched from blood (not recorded which). The receptor source for this set is a man aged 30-40 years who had recovered from COVID-19. Both conserved end residues are part of each CDR3. A D gene is named only where the DNA matches it firmly. Clone size is shown for a subset of rows, as once, few, many or a class of expanded clone.

CDR3 length,V gene,clone size,D gene,J gene,CDR3 DNA,CDR3 protein
14,TRBV7-2,once,.,TRBJ2-5,TGTGCCAGCAGCTTAGATCAGTTCCAAGAGACCCAGTACTTC,CASSLDQFQETQYF
16,TRBV3-1/TRBV3-2,once,TRBD1,TRBJ1-6,TGTGCCAGCAGCCAAAGGGGACAGAAACTAAATTCACCCCTCCACTTT,CASSQRGQKLNSPLHF
15,TRBV7-9,.,TRBD2,TRBJ2-1,TGTGCCAGCAGCTTCCGGACTAGCGGGAGGTATGAGCAGTTCTTC,CASSFRTSGRYEQFF
15,TRBV13,.,.,TRBJ1-6,TGTGCCAGCAGCTCGACCGGGGTATCTAATTCACCCCTCCACTTT,CASSSTGVSNSPLHF
16,TRBV6-5,.,TRBD1,TRBJ1-6,TGTGCCAGCAGTTACGGGACAGGGGTGGAGGGTTCACCCCTCCACTTT,CASSYGTGVEGSPLHF
13,TRBV30,.,.,TRBJ1-1,TGTGCCTGGAGTCGGGATCGGAACACTGAAGCTTTCTTT,CAWSRDRNTEAFF
14,TRBV11-2,.,TRBD2,TRBJ2-2,TGTGCCAGCAGCCCCGTGGGGGGGGCCGGGGAGCTGTTTTTT,CASSPVGGAGELFF
16,TRBV18,.,.,TRBJ1-5,TGTGCCAGCTCACCGGCGGGGGGGGCGCGGGGACAGCCCCAGCATTTT,CASSPAGGARGQPQHF
13,TRBV4-3,.,TRBD1,TRBJ1-1,TGCGCCAGCAGCCGGGGACAGGGAGATGAAGCTTTCTTT,CASSRGQGDEAFF
14,TRBV27,.,TRBD1,TRBJ1-5,TGTGCCACCTCGGGACAGGGCCTCAATCAGCCCCAGCATTTT,CATSGQGLNQPQHF
13,TRBV30,.,TRBD1,TRBJ1-5,TGTGCCTGGAGCGGACAGGGCCGTCAGCCCCAGCATTTT,CAWSGQGRQPQHF
14,TRBV9,.,.,TRBJ2-5,TGTGCCAGCAGCGTAGGAGTTCTCCAAGAGACCCAGTACTTC,CASSVGVLQETQYF
17,TRBV19,.,TRBD2,TRBJ2-1,TGTGCCAGTAGTCGCATGACTAGCGGGGGGTTTAGGGATGAGCAGTTCTTC,CASSRMTSGGFRDEQFF
14,TRBV7-2,.,TRBD2,TRBJ2-5,TGTGCCAGCAGCTCGACTAGCGGCGCTCTGACCCAGTACTTC,CASSSTSGALTQYF
15,TRBV10-3,once,TRBD1,TRBJ1-1,TGTGCCATCAGTGGGCCGGGACAGGGTATGTCTGAAGCTTTCTTT,CAISGPGQGMSEAFF
14,TRBV6-1,.,.,TRBJ1-6,TGTGCCAGCAGTGAACAGGCCTATAATTCACCCCTCCACTTT,CASSEQAYNSPLHF
16,TRBV6-9,.,.,TRBJ1-2,TGTGCCAGCAGTAGATCGGCAGACACTGCTAACTATGGCTACACCTTC,CASSRSADTANYGYTF
14,TRBV3-1/TRBV3-2,.,.,TRBJ1-3,TGTGCCAGCAGCAGAGGGCTCTCTGGAAACACCATATATTTT,CASSRGLSGNTIYF
13,TRBV9,.,.,TRBJ2-5,TGTGCCAGCAGAAAGCTAGAGCAAGAGACCCAGTACTTC,CASRKLEQETQYF
13,TRBV7-2,.,.,TRBJ1-2,TGTGCCAGCAGCTTACCCAGGGCCTATGGCTACACCTTC,CASSLPRAYGYTF
14,TRBV10-3,.,TRBD2,TRBJ2-7,TGTGCCAGCCTGACTAGCCTGAGCTCCTACGAGCAGTACTTC,CASLTSLSSYEQYF
13,TRBV10-1,.,.,TRBJ1-1,TGCGCCAGCAGGAAACAGGTGAACACTGAAGCTTTCTTT,CASRKQVNTEAFF
15,TRBV18,.,.,TRBJ2-2,TGTGCCAGCTCACCTTCGACTACTAACACCGGGGAGCTGTTTTTT,CASSPSTTNTGELFF
14,TRBV30,.,.,TRBJ1-2,TGTGCCTTGATGGGGCCCCCGGAGGGATATGGCTACACCTTC,CALMGPPEGYGYTF
14,TRBV29-1,once,.,TRBJ1-5,TGCAGCGTTGGCGGATTCCGGGATGATCAGCCCCAGCATTTT,CSVGGFRDDQPQHF
14,TRBV21-1,.,.,TRBJ1-5,TGTGCCAGCAGCAAAGGAAGCCTCCGGGGGCCCCAGCATTTT,CASSKGSLRGPQHF
15,TRBV18,once,.,TRBJ1-2,TGTGCCAGCTGGCCAGGTCCCGGGGGGCTCGATGGCTACACCTTC,CASWPGPGGLDGYTF
16,TRBV9,.,.,TRBJ2-2,TGTGCCAGCAGCGTAGAAGGGGGTATTAACACCGGGGAGCTGTTTTTT,CASSVEGGINTGELFF
17,TRBV4-2,.,TRBD1,TRBJ2-1,TGTGCCAGCAGCCGTCCCCCCCGGGACAGGGTCTCCAATGAGCAGTTCTTC,CASSRPPRDRVSNEQFF
11,TRBV20-1,.,TRBD1,TRBJ1-2,TGCAGTGCACGGACAGGGTTTGGCTACACCTTC,CSARTGFGYTF
15,TRBV5-6,.,TRBD2,TRBJ2-4,TGTGCCAGCAGCAGAGGACTAGCGGGGGGTAACATTCAGTACTTC,CASSRGLAGGNIQYF
14,TRBV9,.,.,TRBJ2-5,TGTGCCAGCAGCGTAACGGGGAGCCAAGAGACCCAGTACTTC,CASSVTGSQETQYF
14,TRBV5-1,.,.,TRBJ1-1,TGCGCCAGCAGGGAGGGGCAGACGAACACTGAAGCTTTCTTT,CASREGQTNTEAFF
16,TRBV5-5,.,.,TRBJ2-2,TGTGCCAGCAGCTTGTCCGGGACACATAACACCGGGGAGCTGTTTTTT,CASSLSGTHNTGELFF
14,TRBV5-6,once,.,TRBJ1-1,TGTGCCAGCAGCTTCGGACACCCGAACACTGAAGCTTTCTTT,CASSFGHPNTEAFF
16,TRBV18,once,TRBD1,TRBJ1-3,TGTGCCAGCTCACTTGGACAGGGTTCGACTGGAAACACCATATATTTT,CASSLGQGSTGNTIYF
17,TRBV18,.,TRBD1,TRBJ2-4,TGTGCCAGCTCACCTGGGACAGGCGTCCTTTCCAAAAACATTCAGTACTTC,CASSPGTGVLSKNIQYF